The next 24 T cell receptor beta chains were all read from a single sample in a study of regulatory T cells in long-lasting Graves disease. HTBI primers from iRepertoire and Arm-PCR of CDR3 regions yielded the TCR beta libraries. From the multiplex PCR reads, TCRdb called clonotypes with MiXCR, one entry per CDR3 protein. This table holds roughly 700,000 distinct CDR3 sequences, about 32% found once. Stated time point: persistent/refractory GD, antithyroid drugs over 5 years with positive TRAb. PBMCs were the source of the RNA used for TCR sequencing. Specimen: peripheral blood mononuclear cells (PBMCs), collected when the disease was refractory, from a patient treated with antithyroid drugs. These receptor sequences come from a female donor with Graves disease.

This clonotype was observed a single time. A far larger clone differs by one base, so this is likely a read error. This sequence joins TRBV6-2 or TRBV6-3 and TRBJ2-7; the match to TRBD2 covers 8 bases. Germline loops: CDR1 MNHEY, CDR2 SVGEGT. There are 15 residues in the CDR3. The ends lost 7 bases at V and 4 bases at J; junction bases unmatched: 12. CDR3 DNA sequence: TGTGCCAGCACCTCCACAGCGGGAGTTTTATACGAGCAGTACTTC. Its translation: CASTSTAGVLYEQYF.

The rearrangement links TRBV12-3 or TRBV12-4 to TRBJ2-2; the match to TRBD2 covers 8 bases. The CDR3 has 15 amino acids. V trimming: 6 bases; J trimming: 9 bases; junction bases outside the gene matches: 12. The CDR3, as DNA: TGTGCCAGCAGGCTCAGCGGGAGTTTTACTCGGGAGCTGTTTTTT. It specifies CASRLSGSFTRELFF.

V gene TRBV7-9 combines with J gene TRBJ1-1, with D unclear. V gave up 5 bases and J gave up 0 bases, with 16 bases separating them. The CDR3 loop spans 16 amino acids. Germline CDR1 SEHNR, CDR2 FQNEAQ (reference sequence). The CDR3 region is CASSPRDRYVNTEAFF. As DNA, the CDR3 is TGTGCCAGCAGCCCCCGAGATCGATACGTGAACACTGAAGCTTTCTTT.

This clonotype came up many times. The chain employs TRBV12-3 or TRBV12-4 and TRBJ1-2, with a possible D match to TRBD1 (5 bases). The length of the CDR3 is 11 residues. The V and J ends lost 6 bases and 7 bases respectively, with 9 bases between them. The CDR3 region has the DNA TGTGCCAGCAGGCAGGGATTTGGCTACACCTTC. Protein product: CASRQGFGYTF.

This sequence joins TRBV29-1 and TRBJ1-4; weak D call: TRBD1 (5 bases). The CDR3 is 15 amino acids. With 2 bases removed from V and 0 bases from J, the gap between germline ends came to 10 bases. Germline V lookup: CDR1 SQVTM, CDR2 ANQGSEA. The CDR3 nucleotides are TGCAGCGTTGAACCCCAGGGTGCAACTAATGAAAAACTGTTTTTT. It specifies CSVEPQGATNEKLFF.

The J gene is TRBJ2-1, the V gene TRBV15, with D unresolved. Looked up from germline, CDR1 is LNHNV and CDR2 is YYDKDF (reference sequence). This CDR3 contains 15 residues. Deletions cut 0 bases from V and 7 bases from J, with 13 bases between. Here the CDR3 DNA reads TGTGCCACCAGCAGAGATTGGGGTAGTGGGAATGAGCAGTTCTTC. Protein: CATSRDWGSGNEQFF. Supplemented by reference TRBV15 and TRBJ2-1, the full variable domain reads DAMVIQNPRYQVTQFGKPVTLSCSQTLNHNVMYWYQQKSSQAPKLLFHYYDKDFNNEADTPDNFQSRRPNTSFCFLDIRSPGLGDTAMYLCATSRDWGSGNEQFFGPGTRLTVL.

This clonotype was seen only a few times. The chain combines TRBV6-1 with TRBJ2-5, with D possibly matching TRBD2 (6 bases). The V end lost 5 bases, the J end lost 5 bases, and 21 bases lay between the germline ends. The germline CDR1 and CDR2 sequences are MNHNS and SASEGT. The CDR3 sequence is 16 residues long. The CDR3 here is CASSKYGASVGETQYF. DNA for the CDR3: TGTGCCAGCAGTAAATACGGGGCTAGCGTCGGGGAGACCCAGTACTTC.

This clonotype was seen only a few times. The chain joins TRBV12-3 or TRBV12-4 to TRBJ1-6, with no clear D. Deletions cut 3 bases from V and 2 bases from J, with 5 bases between. This CDR3 region has 14 residues. The CDR3 sequence: CASSFPAYNSPLHF. The CDR3 DNA follows: TGTGCCAGCAGTTTTCCAGCCTATAATTCACCCCTCCACTTT.

This clonotype has a single count. V gene TRBV6-9 combines with J gene TRBJ1-1; D may be TRBD1 (5 bases). Per germline, CDR1 MNHGY and CDR2 SVAAGI. The V and J ends lost 3 bases and 1 base respectively, with 12 bases between them. CDR3 length: 15 amino acids. As DNA, the CDR3 is TGTGCCAGCAGTTACTGGGACCGGGCGAACACTGAAGCTTTCTTT. This sequence encodes CASSYWDRANTEAFF.

The gene calls are TRBV28 and TRBJ1-1, with 8 bases that match TRBD1. The germline CDR1 and CDR2 sequences are MDHEN and SYDVKM. J was trimmed by 4 bases and V by 10 bases; bases with no gene match: 11. The CDR3 is made up of 14 amino acids. Written as DNA, the CDR3 is TGTGCCATAAAGTTGCAGGGGGCAGGCACTGAAGCTTTCTTT. Translation: CAIKLQGAGTEAFF.

This clonotype was counted between two and nine times. The rearrangement links TRBV5-1 to TRBJ1-2; D is possibly TRBD1 (6 bases). This CDR3 region has 14 residues. The V gene lost 1 base and the J gene lost 7 bases, with 14 bases spanning the gap. Germline CDR1 and CDR2: SGHRS and YFSETQ. The CDR3 DNA is TGCGCCAGCAGCTTGACAGGGTCCCAGAGTGGCTACACCTTC. This codes for CASSLTGSQSGYTF.

This clonotype showed up just a few times. This chain uses TRBV3-1 with TRBJ2-7; 7 positions match TRBD2. This CDR3 comprises 11 residues. Germline-derived CDR1 and CDR2 are LGHDT and YNNKEL (reference sequence). The J segment lost 5 bases and the V segment lost 8 bases, leaving 3 bases of the junction unmatched. The CDR3 sequence is CASAGVHEQYF. CDR3 nucleotide sequence: TGTGCCAGCGCGGGAGTCCACGAGCAGTACTTC.

This clonotype was counted many times. The V and J genes are TRBV13 and TRBJ2-7; D may be TRBD1 (5 bases). CDR3 length equals 15 residues. V lost 3 bases, J lost 1 base, and 13 bases lay in between. Germline V CDR1 and CDR2: PRHDT, FYEKMQ (reference sequence). The CDR3 here is CASSLTVELSYEQYF. DNA of the CDR3: TGTGCCAGCAGCTTGACAGTAGAGCTGTCCTACGAGCAGTACTTC.

This clonotype has more than one count but fewer than ten. J is TRBJ2-7 and V is TRBV11-2; 12 bases fit TRBD2. Trimming at V came to 5 bases and at J to 5 bases, leaving 10 bases not matched to a gene. Germline V gene data show CDR1 as SGHAT and CDR2 as FQNNGV. The CDR3 length is 16 residues. The CDR3, as DNA: TGTGCCAGCAGCCCACGGACTAGCGGGATTGCCAACGAGCAGTACTTC. It is translated as CASSPRTSGIANEQYF.

This clonotype came up a few times. The V gene is TRBV14, the J gene TRBJ1-2; D not certain. V was cut by 0 bases and J by 6 bases, with 8 bases left in between. The CDR3 is 13 residues long. The germline V gene encodes CDR1 SGHDN and CDR2 FVKESK. This CDR3 is CASSQETLHGYTF. CDR3 nucleotide sequence: TGTGCCAGCAGCCAAGAAACATTACATGGCTACACCTTC.

This sequence joins TRBV9 and TRBJ1-2; D gene ambiguous. This CDR3 has 15 residues. Germline V lookup: CDR1 SGDLS, CDR2 YYNGEE. V was trimmed by 0 bases and J by 4 bases, leaving 13 bases between them. The chain's CDR3 is CASSVAGEGGYGYTF. DNA for the CDR3: TGTGCCAGCAGCGTAGCTGGGGAGGGTGGCTATGGCTACACCTTC.

The J gene is TRBJ1-5, the V gene TRBV7-2, with D unclear. The V end was cut by 5 bases, the J end by 0 bases, with 11 bases between. Germline CDR1 SGHTA, CDR2 FQGNSA. The CDR3 length is 15 residues. The CDR3: CASSRGFNSNQPQHF. The CDR3 DNA is TGTGCCAGCAGCCGGGGATTTAATAGCAATCAGCCCCAGCATTTT.

The chain carries TRBV3-1 and TRBJ1-5, with D maybe TRBD1 (5 bases). V shed 0 bases and J shed 7 bases, with 13 bases lying between them. The CDR3 contains 15 residues. Germline V gene lookup returns CDR1 LGHDT and CDR2 YNNKEL (reference sequence). The CDR3 here is CASSQEGREGQPQHF. DNA of the CDR3: TGTGCCAGCAGCCAAGAAGGCAGGGAGGGACAGCCCCAGCATTTT.

A remark on this clonotype: With a much larger clone just one base away, this may be a read error. V is TRBV28 and J is TRBJ1-5, with D tentatively TRBD1 (6 bases). The V and J ends lost 4 bases and 3 bases respectively, with 10 bases between them. The CDR3 is 14 residues long. Germline assignment: CDR1 MDHEN and CDR2 SYDVKM. The chain's CDR3 is CASSSDRYNQPQHF. The CDR3, as DNA: TGTGCCAGCAGTTCCGACAGGTACAATCAGCCCCAGCATTTT.

This clonotype was observed many times. This chain connects TRBV12-3 or TRBV12-4 to TRBJ2-2; 10 bases are a match to TRBD2. The ends lost 1 base at V and 3 bases at J; junction bases unmatched: 5. The CDR3 sequence is 17 residues long. This CDR3 is CASSLGSGRAYTGELFF. DNA for the CDR3: TGTGCCAGCAGTTTAGGGAGCGGGAGGGCCTACACCGGGGAGCTGTTTTTT.

This clonotype was picked up a small number of times. This sequence joins TRBV11-2 and TRBJ2-5, with TRBD1 matching over 9 bases. The V gene end was trimmed by 2 bases and the J gene end by 5 bases; junction bases not matched to a gene: 12. CDR1 and CDR2 from the germline V gene are SGHAT and FQNNGV. CDR3 length equals 17 residues. CDR3 bases: TGTGCCAGCAGCTTAAGTCCCCTTACAGGGGGCAGTGAGACCCAGTACTTC. This sequence encodes CASSLSPLTGGSETQYF.

The V gene is TRBV10-3, the J gene TRBJ1-2; D is undetermined. CDR3 size: 12 residues. Trimming pared 3 bases from V and 4 bases from J, leaving 6 bases between. Germline V gives CDR1 ENHRY, CDR2 SYGVKD. CDR3 in DNA: TGTGCCATCAGTGAAAAGAGCTATGGCTACACCTTC. Amino acids: CAISEKSYGYTF.

This clonotype was seen ten or more times. The chain links TRBV28 to TRBJ1-2; D is unclear. Trimming cost V 6 bases and J 2 bases, with 19 bases left between them. The CDR3 length is 16 residues. CDR1 and CDR2 (germline): MDHEN, SYDVKM. This chain's CDR3 is CASRFGPPVGNYGYTF. CDR3 nucleotide sequence: TGTGCCAGCAGATTTGGCCCCCCCGTGGGGAACTATGGCTACACCTTC.

This chain connects TRBV28 to TRBJ1-5; D remains unclear. V lost 6 bases and J 9 bases, leaving 12 bases between the germline ends. The CDR3 sequence is 12 residues long. Germline CDR1 is MDHEN and CDR2 is SYDVKM. CDR3 bases: TGTGCCAGCAGAGCCGGCGTTAGGCCCCAGCATTTT. As protein: CASRAGVRPQHF.